The source of this TCR beta chain is a study of cytomegalovirus exposure and HLA in healthy donors (dated by TCRdb to 2016 to 2017). General notes on the study: An earlier analysis of a few hundred of the donors reported over 250 Gb of sequence data and 100 million to 120 million unique TCR beta sequences obtained from around 180 million T cells. An early release that covered about 600 HLA-typed donors contained 250 to 350 gigabases of sequencing data and some 87 million unique TCR sequences. Among the 398 genotyped donors, about 85% belonged to the genetic ancestry cluster associated with self-reported Caucasian donors. The aim of the study was to test whether cataloging public T cell receptors could identify signatures of past pathogen exposure. Using immunosequencing, the study profiled T cell repertoires from about 650 subjects and related those repertoires to cytomegalovirus serostatus. A separate validation cohort of more than 100 different subjects was used in addition to the approximately 700-subject first cohort. The study combined high-throughput TCR immunosequencing, statistical association of individual TCRs with disease status, and machine learning to predict cytomegalovirus infection status. In a later analysis, previously published TCR beta repertoires from about 670 donors were re-analyzed and high-resolution HLA genotyping was added so that TCR occurrence patterns could be studied. In the later analysis, no new phenotypic data were used to find candidate immune exposures; instead, reliance was placed on TCR beta sequences and their occurrence across donors. An earlier analysis of around 580 of the donors used high-throughput TCR beta sequencing to judge whether each TCR beta V gene segment behaved as functional or pseudogenic. Donor age, sex, ethnicity and CMV serostatus were compiled together with the repertoire data. A later genetic analysis used genome-wide SNP genotypes for about 60% of the roughly 700 donors, treating that subset as a discovery cohort. Every repertoire in the discovery cohort had been generated on one and the same sequencing platform. Class I and class II HLA loci were covered by the typing at four-digit resolution. Typing coverage varied by locus: roughly 629-630 donors for A, B, C, DRB1 and DQB1; 500 to 550 for DQA1; about 570 for DPA1; more than 450 for DPB1. Several DR-DQ haplotypes were handled as single units for association and clustering because linkage in the cohort was strong. Across 398 genotyped donors of the cohort, an average of about 200,000 unique TCR beta nucleotide sequences per donor were sequenced, and roughly 18% of those sequences were non-productive.

Library method: the immunoSEQ multiplex PCR assay. For the multiplex PCR, a mixture combining 60 forward primers for TCR Vbeta segments and 13 reverse primers for TCR Jbeta segments was used. Amplification of the CDR3 region of rearranged TCR beta genes was performed with a multiplex PCR assay on genomic DNA. The Illumina HiSeq System was used to sequence the amplified TCR beta libraries as 87-base-pair reads. From the authors' description of their analysis: Across the 700 or so repertoires, a later analysis counted 60 million to 90 million unique TCR beta chains, some 11 million of which were shared by at least two donors. To remove PCR and sequencing errors, raw reads were error-corrected and collapsed into unique sequences using a nearest-neighbor algorithm that merged closely related sequences. CDR3 sequences were aligned to IMGT reference sequences to assign V, D and J gene segments. Each retained sequence needed at least a six-nucleotide match to both a V gene segment and a J gene segment. A rearrangement counted as productive if the CDR3 had no stop codons and remained in frame with V and J, and every other rearrangement counted as non-productive. Following IMGT convention, CDR3 was defined as the stretch from the second conserved V-encoded cysteine up to the conserved J-encoded phenylalanine. The earlier analysis of fewer than 700 of the donors excluded sequences that lacked an unambiguous match to a single V gene segment. An earlier analysis of 500 to 600 of the donors classified V segments as functional when productive rearrangements were above 56.7% and as segregating when the standard deviation between donors was above 5%. A statistical classification framework was developed to diagnose cytomegalovirus status using the catalog of TCR beta chain sequences. In a later analysis, TCR nucleotide sequences were compared against IMGT/GENE-DB human TR gene sequences so that V and J genes could be assigned. The TCRdist pipeline was used in a later analysis to assign CDR3 sequences and most-parsimonious VDJ recombination scenarios. In a later analysis, every TCR beta chain was defined by the combination of its CDR3 amino acid sequence and its V-gene family, and reads without a unique V-gene family were dropped. To address suspected cross-contamination and a sequencing artifact, a later analysis removed 450 to 700 highly shared, low-generation-probability nucleotide sequences. In a later analysis, a clonal expansion index was calculated for each public chain from normalized within-repertoire ranks of inferred template counts. Generation probabilities in a later analysis came from a VDJ recombination model fitted to out-of-frame rearrangements, and those results were checked against IGoR. Hypergeometric tests were used in a later analysis to score TCR-TCR, TCR-HLA and TCR-CMV co-occurrence, with a repertoire-size bias correction applied to the TCR pairs. To estimate false discovery rates, a later analysis permuted the HLA or CMV assignments 20 times. In a later analysis, co-occurring TCRs were grouped using DBSCAN, with TCRdist sequence similarity added in when clustering inside HLA-allele-positive subsets. For co-occurrence clustering, repertoires with fewer than 30,000 or more than 120,000 public chains were excluded, along with roughly 5 repertoires with anomalous nucleotide sharing. TCRdb retrieved this table from immuneACCESS and kept in-frame rearrangements only. Not all clones are present; in checked studies, unresolved V genes account for under half, and no reason is known for the remainder. V and J calls and clone size are those listed in that table; D and trimming were worked out from the DNA. Counted in this sample were roughly 160,000 clones; around 82% of them appeared once. The ten largest clones add up to more than 0.35% of the sample.

Of note for this clone: What this receptor recognizes is not known. No base qualities exist here, and no much larger clone lies one base off it.

The research as a whole found: A later analysis associated about 17,000 TCR beta sequences with specific HLA alleles at a false discovery rate of 0.05. Because HLA typing was unavailable for some donors at each locus, only the typed subset was used in association tests. Linkage disequilibrium might explain the correlated functional status among segregating V segments, but an unknown experimental factor could not be excluded. A few of the identified cytomegalovirus-associated TCR beta chains were confirmed in vitro to be specific for cytomegalovirus antigens. Across donors, most TCR sequences were observed very rarely, whereas some public TCRs were present in many individuals. In the study, some 160 TCR beta chains were listed as associated with cytomegalovirus. In a later analysis, the rate of TCR association differed among HLA loci, with DRB1 alleles having the most associated TCRs and HLA-C alleles having the fewest. Sequencing depth was assumed to be roughly uniform across donors in the presence/absence analyses, though that assumption may not hold. According to a later analysis, most CMV-associated TCR beta chains appeared to be HLA-restricted, and the HLA associations seemed to be driven largely by CMV exposure. According to a later genetic analysis, donors in an Asian-associated ancestry cluster had fewer N-insertions in productive TCRs than the approximately 700-donor mean. The cohort was sequenced for TCR beta chains only, and without alpha or paired-chain data the features that could be detected were limited. When HLA alleles, especially DR and DQ, strongly co-occurred, TCR associations were difficult to assign to individual alleles. In a later analysis, HLA-associated TCR beta chains were found to be more clonally expanded and to have lower generation probabilities than equally common non-associated chains. A later analysis reported that several top co-occurrence clusters appeared linked to parvovirus B19, influenza, CMV and Epstein-Barr virus. The classifier was reported to diagnose cytomegalovirus status with high specificity and sensitivity in both the original cohort and the validation cohort. A cluster of highly shared sequence variants was judged likely to represent a technical artifact of the sequencing pipeline. A later genetic analysis associated a missense DCLRE1C variant with V-gene and J-gene trimming of TCR beta chains, and an independent cohort replicated the association. The authors suggested that the approach could potentially be extended to other disease states and immunological phenotypes. In an earlier analysis of some 500 of the donors, most TCR beta V segments were observed in productive rearrangements about 87% or about 30% of the time, broadly matching IMGT annotations. Over 15 rarely observed V segments, including chromosome 9 orphons, were excluded from the earlier analysis of several hundred of the donors because counts were too low. A further reported finding was that TCR beta sequences accurately predicted the HLA-A and HLA-B alleles for most subjects in the first cohort. For the cohort, immune exposure information was limited to CMV serostatus.

The cohort was made up of 500 to 800 healthy bone marrow donors. All cohort members were sampled while nominally healthy, although unrecorded immune exposures were likely present. The donor was CMV seronegative and belonged to the group of 350 or so seronegative cohort members. A peripheral blood sample was collected from each donor, and TCR beta sequencing was performed on peripheral blood mononuclear cells. Genomic DNA was extracted from the blood cell samples with the Qiagen DNeasy Blood Extraction Kit. The origin of this receptor is a boy younger than 10 in good health and CMV-seronegative. The sample was PBMCs.

The CDR3 protein is CASKGGGTIMGEQFF. The nucleotide sequence reads TGTGCCAGCAAGGGAGGCGGGACCATCATGGGTGAGCAGTTCTTC. The sequence joins TRBV27 to TRBJ2-1; perhaps TRBD2 is the D gene, with 6 bases matching. At the junction V is shortened by 7 bases and J by 9 bases, with 22 bases in between. The CDR3 goes from the cysteine to the phenylalanine over 15 residues. Left in the record is the CDR3 DNA by itself, 45 bases read in frame from the first base. Taken from the germline V gene (reference sequence), the CDR1 and CDR2 loops are MNHEY and SMNVEV.